Included here is one T cell receptor beta chain sequence, with context. This entry comes from a study of control samples from healthy donors and cancer patients. The assay was immunoSEQ multiplex PCR, and TCRdb's table has in-frame clones only and misses some. The sample consists of some 150,000 clones, roughly 94% of them appearing once. CDR3 length: 12 amino acids. CDR1 SGHNT and CDR2 YENEEA come from the germline V gene. V lost 2 bases to trimming and J lost 13 bases, with 9 bases between them. This rearrangement joins TRBV11-3 to TRBJ1-6; D is unresolved. What was sequenced was PBMCs. The TCR was taken from a man aged 55 to 69 with colorectal cancer. This chain's CDR3 is CASSLSASPLHF. DNA of the CDR3: TGTGCCAGCAGCTTATCGGCTTCCCCCCTCCACTTT. Together with reference TRBV11-3 and TRBJ1-6, the CDR3 gives the full variable domain: EAGVVQSPRYKIIEKKQPVAFWCNPISGHNTLYWYLQNLGQGPELLIRYENEEAVDDSQLPKDRFSAERLKGVDSTLKIQPAELGDSAVYLCASSLSASPLHFGNGTRLTVT.